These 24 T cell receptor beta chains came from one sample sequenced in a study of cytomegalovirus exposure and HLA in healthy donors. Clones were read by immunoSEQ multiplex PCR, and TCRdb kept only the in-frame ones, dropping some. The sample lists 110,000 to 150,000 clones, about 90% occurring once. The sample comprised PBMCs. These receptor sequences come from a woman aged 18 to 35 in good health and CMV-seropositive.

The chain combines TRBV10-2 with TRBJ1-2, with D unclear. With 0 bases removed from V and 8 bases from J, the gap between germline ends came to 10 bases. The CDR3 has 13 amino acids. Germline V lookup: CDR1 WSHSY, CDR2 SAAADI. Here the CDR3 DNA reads TGCGCCAGCAGTGAGTCGCGAGGTCAAGGCTACACCTTC. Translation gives CASSESRGQGYTF.

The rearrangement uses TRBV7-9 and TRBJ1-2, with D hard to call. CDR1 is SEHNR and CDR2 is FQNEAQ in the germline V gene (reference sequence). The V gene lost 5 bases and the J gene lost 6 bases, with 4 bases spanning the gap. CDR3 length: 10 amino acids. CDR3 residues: CASSLDGYTF. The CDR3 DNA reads TGTGCCAGCAGCCTTGATGGCTACACCTTC.

As DNA, the CDR3 is TGTGCCAGTAGTATCGCCCCACTGACTCGTGAGCAGTACTTC. Translated: CASSIAPLTREQYF. The chain uses TRBV19 and TRBJ2-7; D not resolved. The CDR3 runs to 14 residues. V was clipped by 3 bases and J by 7 bases, with 16 bases between them. CDR1 is LNHDA, CDR2 SQIVND, per germline (reference sequence).

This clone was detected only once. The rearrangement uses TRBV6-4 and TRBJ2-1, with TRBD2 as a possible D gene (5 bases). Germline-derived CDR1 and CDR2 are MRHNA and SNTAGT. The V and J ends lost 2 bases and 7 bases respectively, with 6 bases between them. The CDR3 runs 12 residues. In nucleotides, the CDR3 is TGTGCCAGCAGTGACACGGGGAATGAGCAGTTCTTC. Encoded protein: CASSDTGNEQFF.

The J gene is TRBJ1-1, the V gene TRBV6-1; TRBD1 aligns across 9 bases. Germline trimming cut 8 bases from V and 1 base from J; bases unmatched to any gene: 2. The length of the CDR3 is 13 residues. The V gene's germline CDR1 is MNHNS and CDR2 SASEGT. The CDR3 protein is CASGGQGNTEAFF. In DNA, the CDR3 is TGTGCCAGCGGGGGACAGGGGAACACTGAAGCTTTCTTT.

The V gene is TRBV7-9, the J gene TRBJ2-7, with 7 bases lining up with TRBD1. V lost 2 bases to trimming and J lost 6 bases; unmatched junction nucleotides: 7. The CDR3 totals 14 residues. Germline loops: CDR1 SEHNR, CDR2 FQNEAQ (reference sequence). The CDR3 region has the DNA TGTGCCAGCAGCTTACCAGGGGGTAGAACCGAGCAGTACTTC. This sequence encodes CASSLPGGRTEQYF.

This CDR3 is CASSPFDRGVGNQPQHF. The CDR3 region has the DNA TGTGCCAGCAGCCCCTTCGACAGGGGAGTGGGGAATCAGCCCCAGCATTTT. This chain uses TRBV28 with TRBJ1-5; 8 bases are a match to TRBD1. The germline CDR1 and CDR2 sequences are MDHEN and SYDVKM. The CDR3 sequence is 17 residues long. After removal of 6 bases from V and 4 bases from J, the junction contained 14 bases not matched to a gene.

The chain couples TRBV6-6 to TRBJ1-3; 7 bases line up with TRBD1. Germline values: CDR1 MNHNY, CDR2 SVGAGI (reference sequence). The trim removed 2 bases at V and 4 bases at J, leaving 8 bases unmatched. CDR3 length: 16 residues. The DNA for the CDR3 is TGTGCCAGCAGTTACCTCTCGACAGGGACGGGAAACACCATATATTTT. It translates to CASSYLSTGTGNTIYF.

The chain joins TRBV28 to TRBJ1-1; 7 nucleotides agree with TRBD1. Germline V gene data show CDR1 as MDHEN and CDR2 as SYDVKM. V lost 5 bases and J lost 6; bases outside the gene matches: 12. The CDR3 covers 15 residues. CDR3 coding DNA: TGTGCCAGCAGTCCGCCCCGGGGTACAGGGGCTGAAGCTTTCTTT. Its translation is CASSPPRGTGAEAFF.

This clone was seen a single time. In nucleotides, the CDR3 is TGTGCCATCAGTACCCGGGACAGGGACACTGAAGCTTTCTTT. Translating it yields CAISTRDRDTEAFF. The chain is built from TRBV10-3 and TRBJ1-1, with 9 bases aligning to TRBD1. Germline CDR1 reads ENHRY; CDR2 reads SYGVKD. J gave up 3 bases and V 5 bases, and 4 bases lay outside the gene matches. The CDR3 is 14 residues long.

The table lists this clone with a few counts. The CDR3 DNA reads TGTGCCAGCAGCCCCGCTAAGGAAGCTTTCTTT. This codes for CASSPAKEAFF. V gene TRBV9 combines with J gene TRBJ1-1; no clear D. This CDR3 comprises 11 residues. V lost 4 bases to trimming and J lost 8 bases, with 9 bases between them. Germline CDR1 and CDR2: SGDLS and YYNGEE.

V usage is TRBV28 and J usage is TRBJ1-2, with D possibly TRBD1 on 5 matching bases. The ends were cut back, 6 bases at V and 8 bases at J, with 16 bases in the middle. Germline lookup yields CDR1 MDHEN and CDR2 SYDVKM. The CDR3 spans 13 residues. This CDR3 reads CASRKGQGMGYTF. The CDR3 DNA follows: TGTGCCAGCAGGAAAGGTCAGGGTATGGGCTACACCTTC.

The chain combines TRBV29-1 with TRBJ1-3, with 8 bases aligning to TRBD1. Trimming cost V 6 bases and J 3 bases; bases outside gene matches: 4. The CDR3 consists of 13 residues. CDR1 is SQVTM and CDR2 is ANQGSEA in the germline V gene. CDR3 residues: CSVSGGLGNTIYF. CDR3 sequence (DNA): TGCAGCGTCTCAGGGGGCCTTGGAAACACCATATATTTT. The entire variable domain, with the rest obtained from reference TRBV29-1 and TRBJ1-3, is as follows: SAVISQKPSRDICQRGTSLTIQCQVDSQVTMMFWYRQQPGQSLTLIATANQGSEATYESGFVIDKFPISRPNLTFSTLTVSNMSPEDSSIYLCSVSGGLGNTIYFGEGSWLTVV.

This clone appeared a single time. The CDR3 here is CASSFSAGNTEAFF. The CDR3 bases are TGTGCCAGCAGCTTCTCAGCGGGGAACACTGAAGCTTTCTTT. This chain uses TRBV7-3 with TRBJ1-1; D gene unclear. CDR1 is SGHTA and CDR2 is FQGTGA in the germline V gene. The CDR3 loop spans 14 amino acids. Trimming removed 3 bases from V and 1 base from J, with 9 bases in between.

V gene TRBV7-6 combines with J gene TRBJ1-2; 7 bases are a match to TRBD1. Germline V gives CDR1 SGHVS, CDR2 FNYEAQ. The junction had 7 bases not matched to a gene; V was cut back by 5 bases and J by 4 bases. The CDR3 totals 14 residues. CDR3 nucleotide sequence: TGTGCCAGCAGCACCACACAGGGGACCTATGGCTACACCTTC. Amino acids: CASSTTQGTYGYTF. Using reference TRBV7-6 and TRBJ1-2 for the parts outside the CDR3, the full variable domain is GAGVSQSPRYKVTKRGQDVALRCDPISGHVSLYWYRQALGQGPEFLTYFNYEAQQDKSGLPNDRFSAERPEGSISTLTIQRTEQRDSAMYRCASSTTQGTYGYTFGSGTRLTVV.

This CDR3 is CASSYDAGNTEAFF. CDR3 DNA sequence: TGTGCCAGCAGCTACGACGCAGGCAACACTGAAGCTTTCTTT. The chain joins TRBV6-1 to TRBJ1-1; D call uncertain. There are 14 residues in the CDR3. Germline values: CDR1 MNHNS, CDR2 SASEGT. V shed 6 bases and J shed 2 bases, with 13 bases lying between them.

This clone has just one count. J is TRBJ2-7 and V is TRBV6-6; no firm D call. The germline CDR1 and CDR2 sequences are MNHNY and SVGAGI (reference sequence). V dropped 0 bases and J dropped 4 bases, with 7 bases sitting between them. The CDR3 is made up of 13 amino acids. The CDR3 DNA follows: TGTGCCAGCAGTTACTCTTTGAGTTACGAGCAGTACTTC. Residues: CASSYSLSYEQYF.

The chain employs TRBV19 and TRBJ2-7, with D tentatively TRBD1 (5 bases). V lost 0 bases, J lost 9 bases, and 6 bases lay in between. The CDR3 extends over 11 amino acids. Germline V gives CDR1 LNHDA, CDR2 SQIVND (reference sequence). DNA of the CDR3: TGTGCCAGTAGTATAGACAGGGTGCAGTACTTC. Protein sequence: CASSIDRVQYF.

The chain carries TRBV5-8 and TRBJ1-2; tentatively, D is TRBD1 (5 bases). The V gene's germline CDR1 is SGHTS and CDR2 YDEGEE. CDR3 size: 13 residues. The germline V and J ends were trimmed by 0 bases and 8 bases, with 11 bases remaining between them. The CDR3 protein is CASSLVGVKGYTF. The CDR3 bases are TGTGCCAGCAGCTTGGTAGGGGTGAAGGGCTACACCTTC. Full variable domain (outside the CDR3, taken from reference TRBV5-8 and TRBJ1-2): EAGVTQSPTHLIKTRGQQATLRCSPISGHTSVYWYQQALGLGLQFLLWYDEGEERNRGNFPPRFSGRQFPNYSSELNVNALELEDSALYLCASSLVGVKGYTFGSGTRLTVV.

As DNA, the CDR3 is TGTGCCAGCTCACCCCCCGACAGGGTGCGTGAGCAGTTCTTC. Its protein product is CASSPPDRVREQFF. The chain couples TRBV18 to TRBJ2-1; 7 nucleotides line up with TRBD1. The CDR3 contains 14 residues. V shed 3 bases and J 9 bases; nucleotides not matched to a gene: 8. Germline CDR1 and CDR2: KGHSH and LQKENI.

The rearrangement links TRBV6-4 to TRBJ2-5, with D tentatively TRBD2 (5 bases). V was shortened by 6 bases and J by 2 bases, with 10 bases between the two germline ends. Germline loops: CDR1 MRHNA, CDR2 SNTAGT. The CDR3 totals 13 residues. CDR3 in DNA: TGTGCCAGCAGCAGGACTCTACAAGAGACCCAGTACTTC. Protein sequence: CASSRTLQETQYF.

The CDR3 nucleotides read TGTGCCAGCTCACCCGCAGGGAGGGAAAAACTGTTTTTT. It yields the protein CASSPAGREKLFF. The chain couples TRBV18 to TRBJ1-4, with D perhaps matching TRBD1 (5 bases). Germline loops: CDR1 KGHSH, CDR2 LQKENI. The CDR3 runs to 13 residues. Trimming cost V 3 bases and J 8 bases, with 10 bases left between them.

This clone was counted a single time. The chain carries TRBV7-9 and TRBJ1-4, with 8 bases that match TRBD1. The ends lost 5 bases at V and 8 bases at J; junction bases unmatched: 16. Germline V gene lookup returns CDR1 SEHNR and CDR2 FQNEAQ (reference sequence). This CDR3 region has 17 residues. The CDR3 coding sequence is TGTGCCAGCAGCAAAAATGCAGGGGGCCTAAGGGGGGAAAAACTGTTTTTT. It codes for CASSKNAGGLRGEKLFF.

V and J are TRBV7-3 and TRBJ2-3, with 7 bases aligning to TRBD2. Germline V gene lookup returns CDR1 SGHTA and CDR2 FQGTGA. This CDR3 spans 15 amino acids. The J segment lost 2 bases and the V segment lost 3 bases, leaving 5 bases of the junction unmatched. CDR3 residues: CASSFQGGDTDTQYF. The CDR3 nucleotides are TGTGCCAGCAGCTTCCAGGGAGGGGACACAGATACGCAGTATTTT. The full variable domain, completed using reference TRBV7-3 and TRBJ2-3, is GAGVSQTPSNKVTEKGKYVELRCDPISGHTALYWYRQSLGQGPEFLIYFQGTGAADDSGLPNDRFFAVRPEGSVSTLKIQRTERGDSAVYLCASSFQGGDTDTQYFGPGTRLTVL.